A single sample gave rise to the 24 T cell receptor beta chains below, sequenced in a study of human T cells and chemical hapten exposure. Whole blood that had not been fractionated was the source of extracted total RNA. TCRdb analysed the 5' RACE reads with MiXCR anew, one entry per CDR3 protein. Altogether around 100,000 distinct CDR3 sequences are present, approximately 20% being singletons, with the ten largest covering around 2.7%. The origin of the receptors is a human donor in good health.

J is TRBJ1-1 and V is TRBV15; TRBD1 aligns across 9 bases. Losses at the gene ends were 4 bases for V and 4 bases for J; bases not matched to a gene: 4. The CDR3 consists of 14 residues. In germline, CDR1 is LNHNV, CDR2 YYDKDF (reference sequence). For the CDR3, the DNA is TGTGCCACCAGCATAGACAGGGGGACCACTGAAGCTTTCTTT. It translates to CATSIDRGTTEAFF.

The chain joins TRBV11-2 to TRBJ2-7, with TRBD2 as a possible D gene (6 bases). Germline V lookup: CDR1 SGHAT, CDR2 FQNNGV. V dropped 3 bases and J dropped 3 bases, with 12 bases sitting between them. The length of the CDR3 is 14 residues. The CDR3 region has the DNA TGTGCCAGCAGCTTCACTAGCAGAAACTACGAGCAGTACTTC. It yields the protein CASSFTSRNYEQYF. The full variable domain, completed using reference TRBV11-2 and TRBJ2-7, is EAGVAQSPRYKIIEKRQSVAFWCNPISGHATLYWYQQILGQGPKLLIQFQNNGVVDDSQLPKDRFSAERLKGVDSTLKIQPAKLEDSAVYLCASSFTSRNYEQYFGPGTRLTVT.

This chain joins TRBV5-6 and TRBJ1-2, with D unclear. The germline gives CDR1 SGHDT, CDR2 YYEEEE. The CDR3 consists of 15 residues. Trimming left V 0 bases short and J 2 bases short, with 11 bases between. Here the CDR3 reads CASSLEGRRNYGYTF. The CDR3 nucleotides read TGTGCCAGCAGCTTGGAGGGCAGAAGGAACTATGGCTACACCTTC.

This clonotype was found a few times. This chain uses TRBV5-6 with TRBJ1-2, with unresolved D. Germline loops: CDR1 SGHDT, CDR2 YYEEEE. With 0 bases removed from V and 4 bases from J, the gap between germline ends came to 16 bases. The CDR3 has 16 amino acids. This CDR3 reads CASSLGEGMRSYGYTF. The CDR3 nucleotides are TGTGCCAGCAGCTTGGGAGAGGGTATGCGTAGCTATGGCTACACCTTC.

This clonotype came up a few times. V and J are TRBV7-2 and TRBJ1-1; D call uncertain. The CDR3 is 19 residues long. V gave up 1 base and J gave up 1 base, with 22 bases separating them. In germline, CDR1 is SGHTA, CDR2 FQGNSA. In nucleotides, the CDR3 is TGTGCCAGCAGCTTAGGAGGTGGATTTCGAGGCGGGCAGAACACTGAAGCTTTCTTT. Its protein is CASSLGGGFRGGQNTEAFF.

This chain connects TRBV11-2 to TRBJ2-5, with TRBD2 matching over 7 bases. CDR3 length equals 15 residues. With V trimmed by 5 bases and J by 1 base, 7 bases remained unmatched. Germline loops: CDR1 SGHAT, CDR2 FQNNGV. The CDR3, as DNA: TGTGCCAGCAGCCCCTGGACTAGTCTCCAAGAGACCCAGTACTTC. Translation gives CASSPWTSLQETQYF.

The chain is built from TRBV2 and TRBJ2-1, with D possibly being TRBD1 (7 bases). Germline V gene data show CDR1 as SNHLY and CDR2 as FYNNEI. V lost 4 bases to trimming and J lost 3 bases, with 28 bases between them. CDR3 length equals 20 residues. The CDR3 DNA follows: TGTGCCAGCAGTGGACAGGGCATCGGGAGTATCGTACGGAGCTACAATGAGCAGTTCTTC. Its protein product is CASSGQGIGSIVRSYNEQFF.

V gene TRBV10-3 combines with J gene TRBJ2-1, with D perhaps matching TRBD2 (6 bases). Trimming pared 6 bases from V and 4 bases from J, leaving 19 bases between. The CDR3 spans 16 residues. Per the germline V gene, CDR1 is ENHRY and CDR2 is SYGVKD. The CDR3 DNA reads as TGTGCCATCAGCGGAGCCGGGAGTAAAATTTACAATGAGCAGTTCTTC. Protein: CAISGAGSKIYNEQFF.

This clonotype showed up just a few times. The chain carries TRBV27 and TRBJ2-7; 7 nucleotides match TRBD2. Germline values: CDR1 MNHEY, CDR2 SMNVEV (reference sequence). Losses at the gene ends were 6 bases for V and 0 bases for J; bases not matched to a gene: 8. The CDR3 runs 15 residues. The DNA of the CDR3 is TGTGCCAGCAGCACCCCGGGACTACACTCCTACGAGCAGTACTTC. Protein product: CASSTPGLHSYEQYF.

The chain has TRBV11-2 and TRBJ2-1; 8 nucleotides match TRBD2. The CDR3 contains 14 residues. From germline, CDR1 is SGHAT and CDR2 FQNNGV. With V trimmed by 5 bases and J by 2 bases, 2 bases remained unmatched. CDR3 bases: TGTGCCAGCAGCGGGACTAGACCCTACAATGAGCAGTTCTTC. Its protein is CASSGTRPYNEQFF. The whole variable domain, remainder taken from reference TRBV11-2 and TRBJ2-1, is EAGVAQSPRYKIIEKRQSVAFWCNPISGHATLYWYQQILGQGPKLLIQFQNNGVVDDSQLPKDRFSAERLKGVDSTLKIQPAKLEDSAVYLCASSGTRPYNEQFFGPGTRLTVL.

This rearrangement joins TRBV11-1 to TRBJ2-3, with 7 bases aligning to TRBD2. The CDR3 covers 14 residues. Germline V gives CDR1 SGHAT, CDR2 FQDESV (reference sequence). The J segment lost 6 bases and the V segment lost 5 bases, leaving 8 bases of the junction unmatched. CDR3 DNA sequence: TGTGCCAGCAGCCCGGGGAGGGGCTCCGATACGCAGTATTTT. Translation gives CASSPGRGSDTQYF.

This clonotype was seen only a few times. V usage is TRBV18 and J usage is TRBJ2-7, with 11 bases that match TRBD2. Looked up from germline, CDR1 is KGHSH and CDR2 is LQKENI. V lost 4 bases and J lost 3; bases outside the gene matches: 8. CDR3 length: 16 residues. CDR3 amino acids: CASSQAGTSGLYEQYF. The CDR3 region has the DNA TGTGCCAGCTCACAGGCCGGGACTAGCGGACTCTACGAGCAGTACTTC.

The V call is TRBV6-1, the J call TRBJ2-1; 10 bases align to TRBD2. Unmatched junction bases numbered 9, after V lost 1 base and J lost 6 bases. This CDR3 contains 17 residues. The germline V gene has CDR1 MNHNS and CDR2 SASEGT. Here the CDR3 reads CASSEGQREGPRNEQFF. The CDR3 DNA follows: TGTGCCAGCAGTGAAGGGCAGCGGGAGGGCCCTCGCAATGAGCAGTTCTTC.

V usage is TRBV28 and J usage is TRBJ2-1; 10 nucleotides align to TRBD2. Germline V gene lookup returns CDR1 MDHEN and CDR2 SYDVKM. After removal of 6 bases from V and 1 base from J, the junction contained 6 bases not matched to a gene. The CDR3 loop spans 16 amino acids. CDR3 amino acids: CASSPSSGSSYNEQFF. For the CDR3, the DNA is TGTGCCAGCAGCCCCTCTAGCGGGAGTTCCTACAATGAGCAGTTCTTC.

This clonotype was seen only a few times. The chain employs TRBV11-2 and TRBJ2-7; possibly TRBD1 or TRBD2 for D (5 bases each). Looked up from germline, CDR1 is SGHAT and CDR2 is FQNNGV. The CDR3 consists of 12 residues. Trimming removed 2 bases from V and 6 bases from J, with 8 bases in between. The CDR3 nucleotides read TGTGCCAGCAGCTTACCGGGGCCCGAGCAGTACTTC. It encodes CASSLPGPEQYF.

This clonotype showed up just a few times. The J gene is TRBJ2-2, the V gene TRBV20-1; the match to TRBD2 covers 10 bases. The germline V gene has CDR1 DFQATT and CDR2 SNEGSKA (reference sequence). The CDR3 extends over 16 amino acids. With V trimmed by 5 bases and J by 4 bases, 10 bases remained unmatched. The CDR3 is CSALSGVAGGTGELFF. The CDR3 nucleotides are TGCAGTGCTTTGAGCGGGGTAGCGGGAGGCACCGGGGAGCTGTTTTTT.

The chain links TRBV27 to TRBJ2-7; weak D call: TRBD1 (5 bases). This CDR3 contains 16 residues. Germline V gene lookup returns CDR1 MNHEY and CDR2 SMNVEV (reference sequence). V was clipped by 5 bases and J by 1 base, with 18 bases between them. CDR3 amino acids: CASSPDVRGSSYEQYF. CDR3 bases: TGTGCCAGCAGTCCCGACGTAAGGGGCTCGTCCTACGAGCAGTACTTC.

The J gene is TRBJ2-5, the V gene TRBV7-9; D unresolved. Germline values: CDR1 SEHNR, CDR2 FQNEAQ (reference sequence). V was trimmed by 5 bases and J by 4 bases, leaving 11 bases between them. The CDR3 is made up of 13 amino acids. The CDR3 is CASSVPGLETQYF. The CDR3 nucleotides are TGTGCCAGCAGCGTACCGGGCTTAGAGACCCAGTACTTC. The full variable domain, in which reference TRBV7-9 and TRBJ2-5 provide the parts outside the CDR3, is DTGVSQNPRHKITKRGQNVTFRCDPISEHNRLYWYRQTLGQGPEFLTYFQNEAQLEKSRLLSDRFSAERPKGSFSTLEIQRTEQGDSAMYLCASSVPGLETQYFGPGTRLLVL.

In this sample, this clonotype turned up a few times. The chain has TRBV24-1 and TRBJ2-1, with 9 bases lining up with TRBD2. The ends lost 8 bases at V and 4 bases at J; junction bases unmatched: 14. This CDR3 has 17 residues. Germline values: CDR1 KGHDR, CDR2 SFDVKD. The CDR3 loop is CATMGASGNTLYNEQFF. The CDR3 DNA sequence: TGTGCCACCATGGGGGCTAGCGGGAATACCTTATACAATGAGCAGTTCTTC.

For the CDR3, the DNA is TGCAGTGCCCCTTCAGGGGGCAGGAGCTATGGCTACACCTTC. It translates to CSAPSGGRSYGYTF. V gene TRBV20-1 combines with J gene TRBJ1-2, with 8 positions matching TRBD1. CDR1 and CDR2 from the germline V gene are DFQATT and SNEGSKA (reference sequence). This CDR3 contains 14 residues. With V trimmed by 6 bases and J by 4 bases, 10 bases remained unmatched.

The genes are TRBV4-1 and TRBJ2-1; D remains unclear. The germline CDR1 and CDR2 sequences are MGHRA and YSYEKL. Deletions cut 1 base from V and 10 bases from J, with 17 bases between. CDR3 length equals 15 residues. DNA of the CDR3: TGCGCCAGCAGCCAAGCAATGGCCCCGGCGCTGGAGCAGTTCTTC. This sequence encodes CASSQAMAPALEQFF.

V is TRBV5-4 and J is TRBJ2-7; no clear D. V lost 0 bases, J lost 2 bases, and 6 bases lay in between. The CDR3 has 13 residues. Germline V CDR1 and CDR2: SGHNT, YYREEE (reference sequence). The CDR3 region is CASSLEVPYEQYF. The CDR3 DNA follows: TGTGCCAGCAGCTTGGAAGTTCCCTACGAGCAGTACTTC.

This clonotype was seen a few times. V gene TRBV10-2 combines with J gene TRBJ1-1; unclear D gene. Germline V gene sequence: CDR1 WSHSY, CDR2 SAAADI. There are 12 residues in the CDR3. V lost 6 bases, J lost 0 bases, and 5 bases lay in between. CDR3: CASRTVNTEAFF. DNA of the CDR3: TGCGCCAGCAGAACTGTGAACACTGAAGCTTTCTTT.

This sequence joins TRBV6-5 and TRBJ2-2; possibly TRBD2 for D (5 bases). Germline loops: CDR1 MNHEY, CDR2 SVGAGI. Trimming shortened V by 2 bases and J by 0 bases, and 13 bases separated the two germline ends. The CDR3 loop spans 17 amino acids. CDR3 nucleotide sequence: TGTGCCAGCAGTTACCCCAGTTTCGGGGCGAACACCGGGGAGCTGTTTTTT. Translating gives CASSYPSFGANTGELFF.